The 18 T cell receptor beta chains given below trace back to one sample, sequenced in a study of post-analysis software for immune sequencing data. Sequencing libraries made from TCR beta cDNA carried unique molecular identifiers. TCRdb used MiXCR to reprocess the PCR reads, holding one entry per CDR3 protein. The repertoire includes more than 450,000 distinct CDR3 sequences, 30% to 40% of them detected once, and 4.5% to 7.5% sits in the top ten. Their antigens are not known. The study, taken as a whole, reports: With TRBV5-6, TRBV5-1 and TRBV20-1 included, 4 to 6 TRBV segments were more frequent in patients than in controls.

Sample: blood. The receptors originated from a girl aged 2 to 17 with multiple sclerosis.

The gene calls are TRBV27 and TRBJ1-5; TRBD1 agrees at 8 bases. The ends lost 6 bases at V and 2 bases at J; junction bases unmatched: 12. Germline loops: CDR1 MNHEY, CDR2 SMNVEV (reference sequence). The CDR3 is made up of 17 amino acids. The CDR3 nucleotides are TGTGCCAGCAGGGGACACCAGGGGGCCGTGGGCAATCAGCCCCAGCATTTT. This codes for CASRGHQGAVGNQPQHF.

About this clonotype: At one boundary the junction diverges from the germline segment, which might be a read error. V gene TRBV12-3 or TRBV12-4 combines with J gene TRBJ2-3; D perhaps matches TRBD1 (5 bases). The CDR3 is 17 residues long. The chain's CDR3 is CASSLTIQRGSADAQYF. The CDR3 DNA follows: TGTGCCAGCAGTTTAACAATTCAAAGGGGCAGCGCAGATGCGCAGTATTTT.

There are a few counts of this clonotype. V and J are TRBV20-1 and TRBJ2-7, with 7 bases that match TRBD2. Germline V CDR1 and CDR2: DFQATT, SNEGSKA (reference sequence). Trimming removed 5 bases from V and 3 bases from J; junction bases left unmatched: 7. This CDR3 spans 13 amino acids. Here the CDR3 DNA reads TGCAGTGCTTCGAGCCCTAGCGGCTACGAGCAGTACTTC. It encodes CSASSPSGYEQYF.

Points on this clonotype: A clone one base away is much larger, so this may be a read error. V gene TRBV29-1 combines with J gene TRBJ2-7, with TRBD2 as a possible D gene (6 bases). CDR3 length: 17 residues. Trimming left V 4 bases short and J 7 bases short, with 29 bases between. Germline-derived CDR1 and CDR2 are SQVTM and ANQGSEA. CDR3 coding DNA: TGCAGCGTTGTGGGGGGTAGGGACCAAAGCTCCTACAATGAGCAGTACTTC. Encoded protein: CSVVGGRDQSSYNEQYF.

Many counts were recorded for this clonotype. The gene calls are TRBV4-2 and TRBJ2-6; D is unresolved. The CDR3 consists of 13 residues. The V end was cut by 5 bases, the J end by 4 bases, with 6 bases between. Germline CDR1 is LGHNA and CDR2 is YNFKEQ. In nucleotides, the CDR3 is TGTGCCAGCAGCGTAGACGGGGCCAACGTCCTGACTTTC. Protein sequence: CASSVDGANVLTF.

This clonotype was seen a single time. Germline and junction disagree at one end, which may indicate a read error. The rearrangement links TRBV29-1 to TRBJ1-2; 7 bases line up with TRBD1. This CDR3 has 12 residues. Germline loops: CDR1 SQVTM, CDR2 ANQGSEA. CDR3 in amino acids: CSVYRQGSGCTF. CDR3 sequence (DNA): TGCAGCGTTTACCGACAGGGTAGTGGCTGCACCTTC. Full variable domain (remainder filled in from reference TRBV29-1 and TRBJ1-2): SAVISQKPSRDICQRGTSLTIQCQVDSQVTMMFWYRQQPGQSLTLIATANQGSEATYESGFVIDKFPISRPNLTFSTLTVSNMSPEDSSIYLCSVYRQGSGCTFGSGTRLTVV.

The J gene is TRBJ1-2, the V gene TRBV10-3, with D maybe TRBD1 (5 bases). This CDR3 has 14 amino acids. CDR1 and CDR2 (germline): ENHRY, SYGVKD. V was pared by 0 bases and J by 4 bases, with 9 bases between. CDR3: CAISESGDGYGYTF. The CDR3 DNA follows: TGTGCCATCAGTGAGTCGGGGGACGGCTATGGCTACACCTTC.

The chain employs TRBV6-6 and TRBJ2-5; D remains unclear. Germline-derived CDR1 and CDR2 are MNHNY and SVGAGI (reference sequence). The V end was cut by 2 bases, the J end by 2 bases, with 18 bases between. The CDR3 covers 17 residues. The CDR3 reads CASSYRVSRTRQETQYF. The CDR3 DNA sequence: TGTGCCAGCAGTTACAGGGTTAGCAGAACCCGACAAGAGACCCAGTACTTC.

The gene calls are TRBV6-1 and TRBJ1-1, with 10 nucleotides matching TRBD1. This CDR3 contains 14 residues. Germline-derived CDR1 and CDR2 are MNHNS and SASEGT. J lost 5 bases, V lost 4 bases, and 4 bases had no gene match. CDR3 in amino acids: CASSAGQGNTEAFF. The DNA for the CDR3 is TGTGCCAGCAGTGCGGGACAGGGGAATACTGAAGCTTTCTTT.

V usage is TRBV5-6 and J usage is TRBJ2-5; D unclear. V lost 4 bases and J lost 3, with 4 bases in between. From germline, CDR1 is SGHDT and CDR2 YYEEEE. The CDR3 extends over 11 amino acids. In DNA, the CDR3 is TGTGCCAGCAGCGTAAAAGAGACCCAGTACTTC. This translates into CASSVKETQYF.

J is TRBJ2-3 and V is TRBV3-1; no clear D gene. CDR3 length equals 15 residues. With 4 bases removed from V and 2 bases from J, the gap between germline ends came to 13 bases. Germline CDR1 is LGHDT and CDR2 is YNNKEL (reference sequence). The CDR3 DNA reads as TGTGCCAGCAGCCCTGGTGATGTTTACACAGATACGCAGTATTTT. It encodes CASSPGDVYTDTQYF.

The rearrangement uses TRBV29-1 and TRBJ2-5; TRBD2 aligns across 7 bases. The J segment lost 1 base and the V segment lost 7 bases, leaving 6 bases of the junction unmatched. The CDR3 extends over 13 amino acids. The germline V gene encodes CDR1 SQVTM and CDR2 ANQGSEA. This CDR3 reads CSATGTTQETQYF. In DNA form, the CDR3 reads TGCAGCGCGACCGGGACTACCCAAGAGACCCAGTACTTC.

The chain is built from TRBV6-6 and TRBJ1-4; the match to TRBD1 covers 7 bases. CDR1 and CDR2 (germline): MNHNY, SVGAGI (reference sequence). The V and J ends lost 0 bases and 7 bases, in that order; junction bases with no gene match: 5. CDR3 length: 15 residues. CDR3 sequence reads: CASSYSGGASEKLFF. In DNA, the CDR3 is TGTGCCAGCAGTTACTCAGGGGGCGCAAGTGAAAAACTGTTTTTT.

V is TRBV5-6 and J is TRBJ2-5; D is perhaps TRBD2 (7 bases). The end of the DNA aligns better with TRBJ2-7, so the J call may be wrong. There are 14 residues in the CDR3. Germline CDR1 and CDR2: SGHDT and YYEEEE. CDR3 nucleotides: TGTGCCAGCAGCTTGTTGGGGGGGCTCGGCGAGCAGTACTTC. Protein product: CASSLLGGLGEQYF.

The chain employs TRBV6-6 and TRBJ2-2; the D is unclear. V lost 0 bases, J lost 10 bases, and 12 bases lay in between. The CDR3 totals 14 residues. Germline-derived CDR1 and CDR2 are MNHNY and SVGAGI (reference sequence). The CDR3 nucleotides are TGTGCCAGCAGTTACTCGAACCAGCCTGAGGAGCTGTTTTTT. Translation: CASSYSNQPEELFF.

This chain links TRBV5-5 with TRBJ2-3, with TRBD2 matching 8 bases. This CDR3 has 16 residues. Germline CDR1 reads SGHKS; CDR2 reads YYEKEE (reference sequence). V lost 3 bases and J lost 0; bases outside the gene matches: 6. For the CDR3, the DNA is TGTGCCAGCAGCTCCGGGATAGCGGGGAGCACAGATACGCAGTATTTT. Its protein is CASSSGIAGSTDTQYF.

There are a few counts of this clonotype. The chain is built from TRBV6-4 and TRBJ2-1, with 12 bases identical to TRBD2. CDR3 length equals 16 residues. Looked up from germline, CDR1 is MRHNA and CDR2 is SNTAGT. After removal of 4 bases from V and 7 bases from J, the junction contained 8 bases not matched to a gene. CDR3 amino acids: CASSVSSGGAANEQFF. DNA of the CDR3: TGTGCCAGCAGTGTCTCTAGCGGGGGGGCCGCGAATGAGCAGTTCTTC.

The chain combines TRBV12-3 or TRBV12-4 with TRBJ2-5; 8 nucleotides agree with TRBD1. Trimming removed 8 bases from V and 2 bases from J; junction bases left unmatched: 10. CDR3 length equals 15 residues. The CDR3 here is CASVAWDRLQETQYF. CDR3 in DNA: TGTGCCAGCGTGGCCTGGGACAGGCTGCAAGAGACCCAGTACTTC.